The present TCR beta chain was sequenced within a study of blood T cell repertoires in COVID-19. Turning to the study itself: Specimens from acute and convalescent COVID-19 originated in the United States, Italy and Spain.

The sample holds a few counts of this clone. In the authors' workflow: Estimated nucleated cell counts came from reference gene primer amplification. TCRdb's copy holds only in-frame clones and misses some; the assay was immunoSEQ multiplex PCR. Clone size and the V and J calls come from that table; the DNA yielded D and trimming. This table holds some 44,000 clones, 87% found once. This CDR3 comprises 18 residues. Germline CDR1 reads SGHNT; CDR2 reads YYREEE (reference sequence). Trimming left V 0 bases short and J 0 bases short, with 16 bases between. The sample comprised peripheral blood. The TCR sequence derives from a man aged 55 to 69 with active COVID-19. The V call is TRBV5-4, the J call TRBJ2-1; no reliable D call. CDR3 residues: CASSLGPKAVYSYNEQFF. For the CDR3, the DNA is TGTGCCAGCAGCTTGGGTCCCAAGGCGGTATACTCCTACAATGAGCAGTTCTTC. The entire variable domain, with the rest obtained from reference TRBV5-4 and TRBJ2-1, is as follows: ETGVTQSPTHLIKTRGQQVTLRCSSQSGHNTVSWYQQALGQGPQFIFQYYREEENGRGNFPPRFSGLQFPNYSSELNVNALELDDSALYLCASSLGPKAVYSYNEQFFGPGTRLTVL.